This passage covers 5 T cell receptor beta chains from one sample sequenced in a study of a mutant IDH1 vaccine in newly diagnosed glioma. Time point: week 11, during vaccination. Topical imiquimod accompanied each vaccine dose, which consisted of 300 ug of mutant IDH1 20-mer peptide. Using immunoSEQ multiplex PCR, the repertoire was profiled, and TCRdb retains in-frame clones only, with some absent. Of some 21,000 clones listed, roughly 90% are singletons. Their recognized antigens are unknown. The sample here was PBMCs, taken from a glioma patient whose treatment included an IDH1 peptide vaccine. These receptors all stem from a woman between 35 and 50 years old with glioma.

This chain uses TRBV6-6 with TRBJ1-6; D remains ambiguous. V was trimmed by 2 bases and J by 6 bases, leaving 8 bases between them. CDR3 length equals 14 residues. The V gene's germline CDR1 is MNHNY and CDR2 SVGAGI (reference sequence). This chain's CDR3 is CASSYVDSNSPLHF. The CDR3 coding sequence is TGTGCCAGCAGTTACGTCGACTCTAATTCACCCCTCCACTTT.

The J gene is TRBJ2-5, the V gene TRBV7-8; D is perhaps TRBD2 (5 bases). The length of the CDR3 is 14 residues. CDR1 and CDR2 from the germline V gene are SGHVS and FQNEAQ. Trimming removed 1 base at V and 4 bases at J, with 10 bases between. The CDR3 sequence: CASSLGRAGETQYF. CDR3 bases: TGTGCCAGCAGCTTAGGACGGGCGGGAGAGACCCAGTACTTC. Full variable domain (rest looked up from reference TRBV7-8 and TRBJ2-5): GAGVSQSPRYKVAKRGQDVALRCDPISGHVSLFWYQQALGQGPEFLTYFQNEAQLDKSGLPSDRFFAERPEGSVSTLKIQRTQQEDSAVYLCASSLGRAGETQYFGPGTRLLVL.

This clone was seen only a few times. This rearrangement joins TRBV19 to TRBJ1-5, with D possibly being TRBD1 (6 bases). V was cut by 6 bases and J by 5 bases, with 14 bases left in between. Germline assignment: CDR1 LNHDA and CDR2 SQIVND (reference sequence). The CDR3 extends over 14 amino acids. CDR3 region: CASSTDRIHQPQHF. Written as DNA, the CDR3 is TGTGCCAGTAGCACGGACAGAATTCATCAGCCCCAGCATTTT.

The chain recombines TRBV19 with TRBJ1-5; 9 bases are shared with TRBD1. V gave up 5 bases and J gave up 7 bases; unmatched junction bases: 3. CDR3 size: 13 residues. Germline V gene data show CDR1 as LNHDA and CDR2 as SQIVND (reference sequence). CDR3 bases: TGTGCCAGTAGTGGGGACAGGGACCAGCCCCAGCATTTT. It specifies CASSGDRDQPQHF.

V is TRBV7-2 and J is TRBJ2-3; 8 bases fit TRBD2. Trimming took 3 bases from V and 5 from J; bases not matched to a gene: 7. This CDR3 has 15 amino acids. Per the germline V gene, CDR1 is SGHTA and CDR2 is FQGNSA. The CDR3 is CASSFVSGAGDTQYF. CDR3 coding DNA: TGTGCCAGCAGCTTTGTTAGCGGGGCAGGAGATACGCAGTATTTT. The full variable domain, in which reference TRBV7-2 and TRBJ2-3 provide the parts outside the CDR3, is GAGVSQSPSNKVTEKGKDVELRCDPISGHTALYWYRQSLGQGLEFLIYFQGNSAPDKSGLPSDRFSAERTGGSVSTLTIQRTQQEDSAVYLCASSFVSGAGDTQYFGPGTRLTVL.